The next 23 T cell receptor beta chains were all read from a single sample in a study of CD8+ T cells in alopecia areata. Treatment of the sample: oral pan-JAK inhibitor, 5-10 mg twice daily. RNA extraction was followed by reverse transcription into cDNA, which acted as the sequencing template. TCRdb's copy holds only in-frame clones and misses some; the assay was immunoSEQ multiplex PCR. Among 150,000 to 200,000 clones listed, 58% were seen once. The starting material was CD4+ T cells sorted from blood, obtained at week 24, from a patient treated with tofacitinib. The origin of the receptors is a human donor with alopecia areata.

The CDR3 sequence is CASSLETGGYTEAFF. Written as DNA, the CDR3 is TGCGCCAGCAGCTTGGAGACAGGGGGATACACTGAAGCTTTCTTT. The chain recombines TRBV5-1 with TRBJ1-1, with 9 bases aligning to TRBD1. Trimming at V came to 0 bases and at J to 3 bases, leaving 3 bases not matched to a gene. The CDR3 runs to 15 residues. The germline CDR1 and CDR2 sequences are SGHRS and YFSETQ.

The chain has TRBV2 and TRBJ1-5, with D unresolved. The length of the CDR3 is 12 residues. Trimming cost V 4 bases and J 7 bases, with 8 bases left between them. The V gene's germline CDR1 is SNHLY and CDR2 FYNNEI. The CDR3 DNA is TGTGCCAGCAGTGTTGGGTGGCAGCCCCAGCATTTT. Protein: CASSVGWQPQHF.

The chain links TRBV15 to TRBJ1-5, with D possibly TRBD1 on 6 matching bases. CDR1 and CDR2 from the germline V gene are LNHNV and YYDKDF (reference sequence). The CDR3 runs 15 residues. The germline V and J ends were trimmed by 5 bases and 0 bases, with 11 bases remaining between them. As DNA, the CDR3 is TGTGCCACCAGCGAAGGACAGTATAGCAATCAGCCCCAGCATTTT. Amino acid sequence: CATSEGQYSNQPQHF.

The chain links TRBV19 to TRBJ1-1; D gene ambiguous. CDR1 and CDR2 from the germline V gene are LNHDA and SQIVND (reference sequence). V was pared by 5 bases and J by 1 base, with 8 bases between. The CDR3 is 13 amino acids. CDR3 loop: CASSPGPNTEAFF. DNA for the CDR3: TGTGCCAGTAGTCCCGGACCGAACACTGAAGCTTTCTTT.

The chain employs TRBV6-5 and TRBJ2-1, with a weak D call TRBD2 (6 bases). CDR1 MNHEY and CDR2 SVGAGI come from the germline V gene. This CDR3 has 15 amino acids. V was clipped by 5 bases and J by 5 bases, with 16 bases between them. CDR3 in DNA: TGTGCCAGCAGTCATTCCCGGGACTGGAACAATGAGCAGTTCTTC. It encodes CASSHSRDWNNEQFF.

The chain recombines TRBV6-5 with TRBJ1-2; TRBD1 aligns across 7 bases. The CDR3 loop spans 15 amino acids. The ends lost 6 bases at V and 0 bases at J; junction bases unmatched: 7. The germline CDR1 and CDR2 sequences are MNHEY and SVGAGI. CDR3 DNA: TGTGCCAGCAGCACCAACAGGGGATCTAACTATGGCTACACCTTC. Protein sequence: CASSTNRGSNYGYTF.

The V call is TRBV7-9, the J call TRBJ1-2; 8 bases align to TRBD1. The CDR3 loop spans 13 amino acids. CDR1 SEHNR and CDR2 FQNEAQ come from the germline V gene (reference sequence). V lost 5 bases and J lost 3; bases outside the gene matches: 2. The CDR3 here is CASSPGQDYGYTF. DNA of the CDR3: TGTGCCAGCAGCCCGGGACAGGACTATGGCTACACCTTC.

The V and J genes are TRBV30 and TRBJ2-1, with 13 bases aligning to TRBD2. The ends lost 0 bases at V and 5 bases at J; junction bases unmatched: 7. CDR1 GTSNPN and CDR2 SVGIG come from the germline V gene (reference sequence). The CDR3 spans 17 residues. The CDR3 protein is CAWSVPRTSGRNNEQFF. The CDR3 DNA reads TGTGCCTGGAGTGTTCCGAGGACTAGCGGGAGAAACAATGAGCAGTTCTTC.

This clone was detected a few times. CDR3 in DNA: TGCGCCAGCAGCTTCGGGACCTCTAATGAAAAACTGTTTTTT. This gives the protein CASSFGTSNEKLFF. The chain recombines TRBV5-1 with TRBJ1-4, with a weak D call TRBD1 (5 bases). The CDR3 length is 14 residues. Trimming stripped 2 bases from V and 3 bases from J, with 8 bases between. Germline V lookup: CDR1 SGHRS, CDR2 YFSETQ.

This sequence joins TRBV5-1 and TRBJ2-7, with D perhaps matching TRBD1 (6 bases). The V and J ends lost 0 bases and 2 bases respectively, with 21 bases between them. The germline V gene encodes CDR1 SGHRS and CDR2 YFSETQ. The CDR3 loop spans 18 amino acids. This CDR3 is CASSLATFIRTAAYEQYF. The CDR3 nucleotides are TGCGCCAGCAGCTTGGCTACGTTCATCCGGACAGCTGCCTACGAGCAGTACTTC.

The chain couples TRBV5-6 to TRBJ1-1, with 7 nucleotides matching TRBD1. Germline-derived CDR1 and CDR2 are SGHDT and YYEEEE. The CDR3 sequence is 14 residues long. After removal of 4 bases from V and 5 bases from J, the junction contained 8 bases not matched to a gene. The chain's CDR3 is CASSPQGWRTEAFF. CDR3 in DNA: TGTGCCAGCAGCCCACAGGGGTGGAGAACTGAAGCTTTCTTT.

The chain is built from TRBV6-1 and TRBJ1-1; the match to TRBD1 covers 7 bases. CDR1 MNHNS and CDR2 SASEGT come from the germline V gene. V was pared by 6 bases and J by 3 bases, with 7 bases of the junction left unmatched. The CDR3 runs to 14 residues. CDR3 protein: CASSRTGVDTEAFF. Here the CDR3 DNA reads TGTGCCAGCAGCAGAACAGGGGTGGACACTGAAGCTTTCTTT.

This chain uses TRBV18 with TRBJ1-2; 9 nucleotides agree with TRBD1. Germline trimming cut 0 bases from V and 6 bases from J; bases unmatched to any gene: 11. CDR1 is KGHSH and CDR2 is LQKENI in the germline V gene. The CDR3 runs to 17 residues. The CDR3 region has the DNA TGTGCCAGCTCACCACCCAACCCGGGACAGGGAGTTCATGGCTACACCTTC. Encoded protein: CASSPPNPGQGVHGYTF.

The gene calls are TRBV13 and TRBJ2-5, with 13 bases fitting TRBD2. V was pared by 5 bases and J by 5 bases, with 8 bases of the junction left unmatched. CDR1 PRHDT and CDR2 FYEKMQ come from the germline V gene (reference sequence). This CDR3 contains 16 residues. CDR3 amino acids: CASSPGLAGVEETQYF. The CDR3 DNA sequence: TGTGCCAGCAGCCCCGGACTAGCGGGAGTTGAGGAGACCCAGTACTTC. The whole variable domain, remainder taken from reference TRBV13 and TRBJ2-5, is AAGVIQSPRHLIKEKRETATLKCYPIPRHDTVYWYQQGPGQDPQFLISFYEKMQSDKGSIPDRFSAQQFSDYHSELNMSSLELGDSALYFCASSPGLAGVEETQYFGPGTRLLVL.

This chain uses TRBV5-1 with TRBJ2-1, with 8 positions matching TRBD1. Germline CDR1 SGHRS, CDR2 YFSETQ. V lost 4 bases, J lost 8 bases, and 8 bases stayed unmatched. This CDR3 comprises 14 residues. For the CDR3, the DNA is TGCGCCAGCAGCCCGGGGACAGGACGCGATGAGCAGTTCTTC. This encodes CASSPGTGRDEQFF.

Comments on this clone: Additional DNA sequences in this sample encode the identical CDR3. The rearrangement joins TRBV2 to TRBJ2-5; the D gene is possibly TRBD2 (6 bases). The germline gives CDR1 SNHLY, CDR2 FYNNEI. Trimming took off 6 bases at V and 5 bases at J, with 10 bases between the two ends. CDR3 length: 12 amino acids. The CDR3 DNA reads TGTGCCAGCAGGGGCGGAGGGGAGACCCAGTACTTC. Protein product: CASRGGGETQYF.

This clone has only a few counts. The rearrangement links TRBV29-1 to TRBJ1-1; tentatively, D is TRBD1 (6 bases). Germline assignment: CDR1 SQVTM and CDR2 ANQGSEA. The CDR3 length is 16 residues. The V end lost 6 bases, the J end lost 6 bases, and 26 bases lay between the germline ends. CDR3 nucleotide sequence: TGCAGCGTCACGGGGGGGCGATCCATTGGTTGGGCTGAAGCTTTCTTT. It translates to CSVTGGRSIGWAEAFF.

V is TRBV7-2 and J is TRBJ1-1; D is unresolved. The length of the CDR3 is 15 residues. The germline V gene has CDR1 SGHTA and CDR2 FQGNSA. V was shortened by 4 bases and J by 1 base, with 13 bases between the two germline ends. The DNA of the CDR3 is TGTGCCAGCAGCTCCCAACTACAGACGAACACTGAAGCTTTCTTT. Translation: CASSSQLQTNTEAFF.

This clone was found a few times. CDR3 DNA: TGTGCCAGCAGCCCTTTAACAGACTACGAGCAGTACTTC. Its translation is CASSPLTDYEQYF. The rearrangement uses TRBV5-6 and TRBJ2-7; D is ambiguous. Per the germline V gene, CDR1 is SGHDT and CDR2 is YYEEEE. The CDR3 has 13 amino acids. The germline V and J ends were trimmed by 4 bases and 3 bases, with 11 bases remaining between them. The entire variable domain, with the rest obtained from reference TRBV5-6 and TRBJ2-7, is as follows: DAGVTQSPTHLIKTRGQQVTLRCSPKSGHDTVSWYQQALGQGPQFIFQYYEEEERQRGNFPDRFSGHQFPNYSSELNVNALLLGDSALYLCASSPLTDYEQYFGPGTRLTVT.

Here the CDR3 DNA reads TGTGCCACCAGCAGAGATCCCATGTGGGTGTCGAGCAATCAGCCCCAGCATTTT. Residues: CATSRDPMWVSSNQPQHF. The chain has TRBV15 and TRBJ1-5; D remains ambiguous. This CDR3 is built from 18 residues. Trimming took 0 bases from V and 1 from J, leaving 16 bases between them. Per the germline V gene, CDR1 is LNHNV and CDR2 is YYDKDF (reference sequence).

The rearrangement joins TRBV6-5 to TRBJ2-7; D might be TRBD1 or TRBD2, each matching 6 bases. Germline V gene data show CDR1 as MNHEY and CDR2 as SVGAGI. The CDR3 extends over 15 amino acids. V lost 6 bases and J 1 base, leaving 16 bases between the germline ends. This chain's CDR3 is CASREQGLASYEQYF. DNA of the CDR3: TGTGCCAGCAGGGAACAGGGACTGGCGTCCTACGAGCAGTACTTC.

The chain links TRBV14 to TRBJ2-4, with D possibly being TRBD2 (5 bases). V was pared by 1 base and J by 9 bases, with 16 bases between. CDR1 is SGHDN, CDR2 FVKESK, per germline. This CDR3 contains 15 residues. This chain's CDR3 is CASSQGHSRDGIQYF. CDR3 nucleotides: TGTGCCAGCAGCCAAGGACACTCGAGGGATGGCATTCAGTACTTC.

This chain uses TRBV2 with TRBJ2-7, with 13 bases fitting TRBD2. The germline V gene encodes CDR1 SNHLY and CDR2 FYNNEI. The CDR3 extends over 18 amino acids. The V segment lost 7 bases and the J segment 2 bases; nucleotides outside the gene matches: 14. CDR3 in amino acids: CASKYGTVTSGGAYEQYF. For the CDR3, the DNA is TGTGCCAGCAAGTACGGGACAGTCACTAGCGGGGGGGCCTACGAGCAGTACTTC.